The entry below describes one T cell receptor beta chain. Its target is not known. The V gene lost 8 bases and the J gene lost 6 bases, with 23 bases spanning the gap. Germline V lookup: CDR1 MDHEN, CDR2 SYDVKM. This CDR3 region has 16 residues. The data originate from a study of shared clonotypes between healthy human individuals. Background on the study: CD4 naive and CD4 memory each took three plates per donor, while CD8 naive took two and CD8 memory one.

General study points: For naive CD4 cells, around 5% of clonotypes were shared across a handful of donors.

Several immunoSEQ 96-well plates shared each subset's DNA, each plate a replicate. Measured with immunoSEQ multiplex PCR; TCRdb has only the in-frame clones, and not every one. The top ten hold more than 9.5% of the sample, which has about 230,000 clones, 60% to 70% seen once. Sequencing was carried out using memory CD4+ T cells sorted from blood. As for subset: CD45RA-negative fraction. This rearrangement joins TRBV28 to TRBJ1-5; D may be TRBD1 (6 bases). The sequence was obtained from a man under 40 in good health. CDR3 loop: CASLTGTLSSSQPQHF. The CDR3 DNA reads as TGTGCCAGCCTTACCGGGACACTATCGTCAAGTCAGCCCCAGCATTTT.